This TCR beta chain was recorded in a study of identifying expanded T cells in peripheral blood. Remarks on this clone: Its antigen is not identified.

Sequencing was performed with immunoSEQ multiplex PCR; in TCRdb, only in-frame clones are kept and a portion is missing. The sample consists of approximately 120,000 clones, around 89% of them appearing once. Germline V gene lookup returns CDR1 MNHEY and CDR2 SVGAGI. The CDR3 runs 14 residues. V trimming: 2 bases; J trimming: 6 bases; junction bases outside the gene matches: 3. Collection occurred without any documented infections or immune events in donors. General study results and limits: Across healthy donors, higher total template counts meant significantly greater roughly 2-week count variance. Over two and four weeks, about 15 and 19 clones changed, versus around 1.1 between replicates.

This TCR came from a person between 18 and 75 years old in good health. Material: blood. This chain links TRBV6-5 with TRBJ2-7; 11 nucleotides line up with TRBD1. For the CDR3, the DNA is TGTGCCAGCAGTTACGAGGGGACAGGGGGCGAGCAGTACTTC. Its translation is CASSYEGTGGEQYF.